This T cell receptor beta chain was captured in a study of control samples from healthy donors and cancer patients. Repertoires were generated with immunoSEQ multiplex PCR, while TCRdb's copy carries only in-frame clones and drops some. The table has approximately 170,000 clones, around 88% seen once. Germline CDR1 reads SEHNR; CDR2 reads FQNEAQ (reference sequence). V shed 2 bases and J shed 6 bases, with 13 bases lying between them. The CDR3 has 14 amino acids. The chain has TRBV7-9 and TRBJ1-2, with unresolved D. The sequencing input was blood. The origin of this receptor is a woman between 25 and 40 years old in good health. Written as DNA, the CDR3 is TGTGCCAGCAGCTTAAACCAGCCGGTTGATGGCTACACCTTC. Translated: CASSLNQPVDGYTF.